This TCR beta chain derives from a study of blood T cells in healthy people across ages. The wider study: The capture of about one barcoded beta molecule per two T cells was achieved by template switching. Study-wide points: A strong correlation was seen between TCR beta diversity and naive T cell percentage. Nothing was known about donor CMV status, and this possibly confounded expanded clonotype changes.

PCR was performed a second time for about 7 to 11 cycles using a sample-barcoded 5' primer and a J-beta primer mix. A single record per CDR3 protein comes from TCRdb applying MiXCR to the 5' RACE reads. The table lists 750,000 or so distinct CDR3 sequences, roughly 25% of them singletons. Worth noting for this clonotype: Its antigen is undetermined.

The J segment lost 4 bases and the V segment lost 6 bases, leaving 12 bases of the junction unmatched. The CDR3 length is 15 residues. This sample was shared with a second study, whose subject was T cells of mothers and their children.

V usage is TRBV12-3 or TRBV12-4 and J usage is TRBJ2-7, with 7 bases identical to TRBD1. The receptor was derived from a boy younger than 18 in good health. Sequencing input: blood. CDR3 nucleotide sequence: TGTGCCAGCAGCCCGGGACAGTTTGAGGAGTACGAGCAGTACTTC. This codes for CASSPGQFEEYEQYF.